One sample yielded the 14 T cell receptor beta chains listed below, sequenced in a study of beta chain features in type 1 diabetes. Sequencing targeted expressed TCRB transcripts, as all isolated RNA had been reverse transcribed. Method: immunoSEQ multiplex PCR; TCRdb's copy keeps in-frame clones and lacks some. Here the sample spans a few hundred thousand clones, around 20% being singletons. Sequenced: naive CD4+ T cells from blood. Source of these receptors: a woman aged 18-29 years in good health.

This clone was detected only a few times. This chain links TRBV29-1 with TRBJ1-2; D uncertain. The germline gives CDR1 SQVTM, CDR2 ANQGSEA. V dropped 3 bases and J dropped 8 bases, with 13 bases sitting between them. This CDR3 contains 12 residues. The CDR3, as DNA: TGCAGCGTTGATAGTACAGCCCTAGGCTACACCTTC. It specifies CSVDSTALGYTF. Looking up the rest from reference TRBV29-1 and TRBJ1-2 gives the full variable domain: SAVISQKPSRDICQRGTSLTIQCQVDSQVTMMFWYRQQPGQSLTLIATANQGSEATYESGFVIDKFPISRPNLTFSTLTVSNMSPEDSSIYLCSVDSTALGYTFGSGTRLTVV.

The chain joins TRBV5-1 to TRBJ2-2; tentative D call: TRBD1 (5 bases). Looked up from germline, CDR1 is SGHRS and CDR2 is YFSETQ. The V end was cut by 2 bases, the J end by 1 base, with 9 bases between. The CDR3 extends over 15 amino acids. CDR3 region: CASSFTGENTGELFF. In DNA form, the CDR3 reads TGCGCCAGCAGCTTTACAGGAGAGAACACCGGGGAGCTGTTTTTT.

This clone was seen a handful of times. J is TRBJ2-3 and V is TRBV9; weak D call: TRBD1 (6 bases). There are 13 residues in the CDR3. V gave up 6 bases and J gave up 3 bases, with 11 bases separating them. Germline lookup yields CDR1 SGDLS and CDR2 YYNGEE. CDR3 in DNA: TGTGCCAGCAAGGGGGATGTGACAGATACGCAGTATTTT. Its translation is CASKGDVTDTQYF.

This chain joins TRBV7-3 and TRBJ2-7; possible D gene TRBD2, 5 bases. V was trimmed by 4 bases and J by 3 bases, leaving 10 bases between them. CDR1 is SGHTA and CDR2 is FQGTGA in the germline V gene. The CDR3 runs to 13 residues. Written as DNA, the CDR3 is TGTGCCAGCAGCTCATTCCGGGACTACGAGCAGTACTTC. Translating it yields CASSSFRDYEQYF.

The rearrangement links TRBV7-2 to TRBJ2-7; 7 positions agree with TRBD1. The CDR3 has 15 amino acids. The germline gives CDR1 SGHTA, CDR2 FQGNSA. Unmatched junction bases numbered 10, after V lost 6 bases and J lost 2 bases. The CDR3: CASSILGQATYEQYF. CDR3 nucleotide sequence: TGTGCCAGCAGTATACTAGGACAGGCTACCTACGAGCAGTACTTC.

In its sample, this clone was seen a few times. This rearrangement joins TRBV30 to TRBJ1-1; D uncertain. Germline CDR1 is GTSNPN and CDR2 is SVGIG (reference sequence). The CDR3 consists of 13 residues. Trimming stripped 2 bases from V and 1 base from J, with 8 bases between. In nucleotides, the CDR3 is TGTGCCTGGAGTACGGCGGGGAACACTGAAGCTTTCTTT. Translation gives CAWSTAGNTEAFF.

This clone has more than one count but fewer than ten. The chain recombines TRBV9 with TRBJ2-2; 11 bases line up with TRBD2. V lost 0 bases, J lost 5 bases, and 6 bases stayed unmatched. CDR3 size: 17 residues. Germline values: CDR1 SGDLS, CDR2 YYNGEE. CDR3 sequence (DNA): TGTGCCAGCAGCGTAGTCCTAGCGGGAGGCTCTACCGGGGAGCTGTTTTTT. It yields the protein CASSVVLAGGSTGELFF. Supplemented by reference TRBV9 and TRBJ2-2, the full variable domain reads DSGVTQTPKHLITATGQRVTLRCSPRSGDLSVYWYQQSLDQGLQFLIQYYNGEERAKGNILERFSAQQFPDLHSELNLSSLELGDSALYFCASSVVLAGGSTGELFFGEGSRLTVL.

This clone showed up just a few times. The chain links TRBV29-1 to TRBJ2-1; tentative D call: TRBD1 (8 bases). CDR3 size: 15 residues. Trimming pared 5 bases from V and 4 bases from J, leaving 18 bases between. Germline CDR1 is SQVTM and CDR2 is ANQGSEA. CDR3 residues: CSVRRTGGEYNEQFF. The CDR3 DNA follows: TGCAGCGTTCGAAGAACAGGGGGGGAGTACAATGAGCAGTTCTTC.

This clone was observed a few times. J is TRBJ1-6 and V is TRBV4-1; 9 bases are a match to TRBD1. Trimming cost V 4 bases and J 7 bases; bases outside gene matches: 5. The germline V gene has CDR1 MGHRA and CDR2 YSYEKL. The CDR3 sequence is 15 residues long. DNA of the CDR3: TGCGCCAGCAGCCCAGGACAGGGGAGGAATTCACCCCTCCACTTT. Its translation is CASSPGQGRNSPLHF.

This clone was detected a few times. This rearrangement joins TRBV6-1 to TRBJ2-3; possible D gene TRBD2, 6 bases. This CDR3 contains 13 residues. Deletions cut 8 bases from V and 0 bases from J, with 9 bases between. From germline, CDR1 is MNHNS and CDR2 SASEGT. DNA for the CDR3: TGTGCCAGCCGGGACTGGAGCACAGATACGCAGTATTTT. The encoded protein is CASRDWSTDTQYF.

The table lists this clone with a few counts. The chain employs TRBV7-9 and TRBJ2-5; TRBD1 agrees at 8 bases. This CDR3 is 18 amino acids long. Germline CDR1 is SEHNR and CDR2 is FQNEAQ (reference sequence). J gave up 5 bases and V 6 bases, and 20 bases lay outside the gene matches. CDR3 region: CASRRTDFGRGHSETQYF. The CDR3 bases are TGTGCCAGCAGACGGACAGATTTCGGCAGGGGGCACTCGGAGACCCAGTACTTC.

In its sample, this clone was seen a few times. The chain employs TRBV5-1 and TRBJ2-2; D gene ambiguous. The germline V gene encodes CDR1 SGHRS and CDR2 YFSETQ. Trimming took off 4 bases at V and 0 bases at J, with 7 bases between the two ends. The CDR3 runs 14 residues. This chain's CDR3 is CASSISANTGELFF. The CDR3 DNA follows: TGCGCCAGCAGCATCAGCGCGAACACCGGGGAGCTGTTTTTT.

This chain uses TRBV15 with TRBJ2-7; a possible D gene is TRBD1 (5 bases). CDR1 LNHNV and CDR2 YYDKDF come from the germline V gene (reference sequence). The ends were cut back, 3 bases at V and 7 bases at J, with 13 bases in the middle. This CDR3 comprises 13 residues. CDR3 residues: CATSRDIGREQYF. The DNA for the CDR3 is TGTGCCACCAGCAGGGACATCGGCAGGGAGCAGTACTTC. Filled out from reference TRBV15 and TRBJ2-7, the complete variable domain reads DAMVIQNPRYQVTQFGKPVTLSCSQTLNHNVMYWYQQKSSQAPKLLFHYYDKDFNNEADTPDNFQSRRPNTSFCFLDIRSPGLGDTAMYLCATSRDIGREQYFGPGTRLTVT.

This clone was observed a handful of times. The chain has TRBV7-8 and TRBJ1-2; D possibly corresponds to TRBD1 (5 bases). Trimming stripped 2 bases from V and 2 bases from J, with 9 bases between. CDR3 length equals 14 residues. Germline V gives CDR1 SGHVS, CDR2 FQNEAQ. CDR3: CASSLQGENYGYTF. DNA for the CDR3: TGTGCCAGCAGCTTACAGGGTGAAAACTATGGCTACACCTTC.